This T cell receptor (beta chain) is from a study of T-cell memory formation after mild COVID-19. To note about this clonotype: Its antigen is unknown.

The V and J ends lost 6 bases and 13 bases respectively, with 16 bases between them. The germline CDR1 and CDR2 sequences are LGHDT and YNNKEL (reference sequence). CDR3 size: 12 residues. Study-level findings and limits: The appearance of some responding clones in pre-infection memory suggested that cross-reactive memory joined.

5'RACE with constant-segment primers built TCRalpha and TCRbeta cDNA libraries with UMIs. TCRdb re-analysed the 5' RACE reads in MiXCR, keeping a single row per CDR3 protein. Seen here are 450,000 or so distinct CDR3 sequences, around a quarter observed once, and the top ten hold around 13%. Sequences were obtained from PBMCs or a T cell subset sorted from them (not recorded which). The chain joins TRBV3-1 to TRBJ2-1; possible D gene TRBD2, 5 bases. This TCR was sampled from an adult woman who had mild COVID-19 (a few samples of this study predate the infection). Cell type and time point are not known. This CDR3 reads CASSPSASGQFF. As DNA, the CDR3 is TGTGCCAGCAGTCCCTCGGCGAGCGGTCAGTTCTTC.